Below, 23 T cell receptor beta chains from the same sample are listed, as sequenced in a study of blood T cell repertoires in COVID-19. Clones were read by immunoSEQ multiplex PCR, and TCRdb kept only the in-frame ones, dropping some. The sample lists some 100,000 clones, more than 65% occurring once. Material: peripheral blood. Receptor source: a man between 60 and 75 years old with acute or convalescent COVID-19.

The CDR3 is CASSPSLYEQYF. The CDR3 DNA reads TGTGCCAGCAGTCCTTCTCTCTACGAGCAGTACTTC. This chain links TRBV12-3 or TRBV12-4 with TRBJ2-7; no reliable D call. The CDR3 has 12 amino acids. V gave up 5 bases and J gave up 3 bases, with 8 bases separating them.

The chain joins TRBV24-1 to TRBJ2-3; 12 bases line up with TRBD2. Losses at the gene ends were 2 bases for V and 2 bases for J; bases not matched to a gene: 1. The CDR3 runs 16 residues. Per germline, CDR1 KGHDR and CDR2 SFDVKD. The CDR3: CATSDWTSGDTDTQYF. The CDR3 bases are TGTGCCACCAGTGATTGGACTAGCGGGGACACAGATACGCAGTATTTT.

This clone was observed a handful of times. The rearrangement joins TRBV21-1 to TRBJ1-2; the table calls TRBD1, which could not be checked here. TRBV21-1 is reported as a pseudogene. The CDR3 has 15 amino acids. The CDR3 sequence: CASSPRVQGNYGYTF. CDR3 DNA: TGTGCCAGCAGCCCAAGAGTACAGGGGAACTATGGCTACACCTTC.

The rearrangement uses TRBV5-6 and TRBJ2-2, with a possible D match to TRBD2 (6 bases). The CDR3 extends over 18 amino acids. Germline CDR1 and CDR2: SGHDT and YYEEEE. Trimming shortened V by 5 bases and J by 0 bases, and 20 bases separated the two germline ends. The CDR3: CASSRTPSEGPNTGELFF. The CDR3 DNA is TGTGCCAGCAGTCGGACTCCCTCGGAGGGCCCGAACACCGGGGAGCTGTTTTTT.

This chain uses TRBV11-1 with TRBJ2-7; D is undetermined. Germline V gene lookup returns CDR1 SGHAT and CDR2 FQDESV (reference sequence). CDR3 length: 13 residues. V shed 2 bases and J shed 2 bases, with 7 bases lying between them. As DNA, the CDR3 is TGTGCCAGCAGCTTATCTGCTACCTACGAGCAGTACTTC. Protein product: CASSLSATYEQYF.

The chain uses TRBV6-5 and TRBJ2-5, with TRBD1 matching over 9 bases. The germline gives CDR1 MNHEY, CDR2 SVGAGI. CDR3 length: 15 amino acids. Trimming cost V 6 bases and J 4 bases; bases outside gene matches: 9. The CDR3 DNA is TGTGCCAGCAGAACGGGACAGGGACTGGGAGAGACCCAGTACTTC. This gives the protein CASRTGQGLGETQYF.

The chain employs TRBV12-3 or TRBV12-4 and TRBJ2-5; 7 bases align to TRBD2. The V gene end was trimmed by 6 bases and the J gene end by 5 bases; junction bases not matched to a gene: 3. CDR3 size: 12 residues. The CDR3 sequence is CASRREWETQYF. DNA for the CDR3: TGTGCCAGCAGGCGGGAGTGGGAGACCCAGTACTTC.

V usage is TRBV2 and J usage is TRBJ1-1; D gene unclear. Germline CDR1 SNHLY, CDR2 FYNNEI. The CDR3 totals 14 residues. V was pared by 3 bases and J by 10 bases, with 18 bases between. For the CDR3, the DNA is TGTGCCAGCAGTGAGTCCGGTCGGGGAAGAGGAGCTTTCTTT. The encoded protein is CASSESGRGRGAFF.

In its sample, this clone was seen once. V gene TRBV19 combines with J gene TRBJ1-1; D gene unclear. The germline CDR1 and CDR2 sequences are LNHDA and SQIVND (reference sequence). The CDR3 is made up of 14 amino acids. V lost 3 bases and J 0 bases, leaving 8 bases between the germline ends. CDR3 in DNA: TGTGCCAGTAGTATTTCAGGATTGAACACTGAAGCTTTCTTT. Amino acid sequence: CASSISGLNTEAFF. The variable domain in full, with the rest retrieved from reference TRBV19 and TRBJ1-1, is DGGITQSPKYLFRKEGQNVTLSCEQNLNHDAMYWYRQDPGQGLRLIYYSQIVNDFQKGDIAEGYSVSREKKESFPLTVTSAQKNPTAFYLCASSISGLNTEAFFGQGTRLTVV.

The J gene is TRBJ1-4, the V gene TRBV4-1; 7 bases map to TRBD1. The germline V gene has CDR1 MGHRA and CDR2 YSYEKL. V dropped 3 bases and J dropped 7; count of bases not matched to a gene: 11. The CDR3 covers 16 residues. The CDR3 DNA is TGCGCCAGCAGCCAGCCGGGGGACAGATTGAGTGAAAAACTGTTTTTT. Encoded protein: CASSQPGDRLSEKLFF.

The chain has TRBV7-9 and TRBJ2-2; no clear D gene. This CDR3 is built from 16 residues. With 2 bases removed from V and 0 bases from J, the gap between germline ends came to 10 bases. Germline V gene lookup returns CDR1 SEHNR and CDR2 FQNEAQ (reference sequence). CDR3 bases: TGTGCCAGCAGCTTAAACTACGCGACGAACACCGGGGAGCTGTTTTTT. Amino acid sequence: CASSLNYATNTGELFF. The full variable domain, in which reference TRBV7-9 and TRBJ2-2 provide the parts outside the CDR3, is DTGVSQNPRHKITKRGQNVTFRCDPISEHNRLYWYRQTLGQGPEFLTYFQNEAQLEKSRLLSDRFSAERPKGSFSTLEIQRTEQGDSAMYLCASSLNYATNTGELFFGEGSRLTVL.

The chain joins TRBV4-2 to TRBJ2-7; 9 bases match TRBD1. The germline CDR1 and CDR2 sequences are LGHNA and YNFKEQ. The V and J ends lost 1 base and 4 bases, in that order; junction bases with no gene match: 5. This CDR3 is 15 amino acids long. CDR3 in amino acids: CASSQGQQGAYEQYF. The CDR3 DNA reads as TGTGCCAGCAGCCAAGGGCAACAGGGGGCATACGAGCAGTACTTC.

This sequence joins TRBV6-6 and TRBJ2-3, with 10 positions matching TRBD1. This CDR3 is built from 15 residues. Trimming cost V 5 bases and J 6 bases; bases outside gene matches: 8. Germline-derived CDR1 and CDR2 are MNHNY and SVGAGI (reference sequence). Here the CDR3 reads CASSNRDRGLDTQYF. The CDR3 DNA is TGTGCCAGCAGTAACCGGGACAGGGGTTTGGATACGCAGTATTTT.

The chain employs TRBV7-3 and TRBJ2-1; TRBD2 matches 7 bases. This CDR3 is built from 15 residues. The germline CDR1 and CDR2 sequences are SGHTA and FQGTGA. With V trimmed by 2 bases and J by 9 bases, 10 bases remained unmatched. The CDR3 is CASSLVGAGGGEQFF. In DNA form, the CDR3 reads TGTGCCAGCAGCTTAGTGGGAGCAGGCGGGGGTGAGCAGTTCTTC.

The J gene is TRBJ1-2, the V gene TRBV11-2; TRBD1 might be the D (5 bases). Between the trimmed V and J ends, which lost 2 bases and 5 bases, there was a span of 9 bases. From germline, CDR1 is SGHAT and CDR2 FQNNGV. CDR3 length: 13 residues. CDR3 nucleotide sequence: TGTGCCAGCAGCTTAACAGGAGCTTATGGCTACACCTTC. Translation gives CASSLTGAYGYTF.

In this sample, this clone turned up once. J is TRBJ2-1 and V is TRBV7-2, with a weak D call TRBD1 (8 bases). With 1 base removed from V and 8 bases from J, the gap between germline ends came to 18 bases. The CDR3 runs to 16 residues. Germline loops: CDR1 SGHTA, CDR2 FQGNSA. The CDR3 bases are TGTGCCAGCAGCTTAGTTGCCACAGGGGGGGGCTATGAGCAGTTCTTC. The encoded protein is CASSLVATGGGYEQFF.

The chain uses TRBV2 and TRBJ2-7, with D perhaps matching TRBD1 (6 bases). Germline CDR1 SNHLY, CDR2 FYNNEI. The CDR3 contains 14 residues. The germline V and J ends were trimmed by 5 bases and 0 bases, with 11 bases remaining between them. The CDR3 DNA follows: TGTGCCAGCAGTCGCAGGGGTGGCTCCTACGAGCAGTACTTC. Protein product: CASSRRGGSYEQYF. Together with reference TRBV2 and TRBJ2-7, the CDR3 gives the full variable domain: EPEVTQTPSHQVTQMGQEVILRCVPISNHLYFYWYRQILGQKVEFLVSFYNNEISEKSEIFDDQFSVERPDGSNFTLKIRSTKLEDSAMYFCASSRRGGSYEQYFGPGTRLTVT.

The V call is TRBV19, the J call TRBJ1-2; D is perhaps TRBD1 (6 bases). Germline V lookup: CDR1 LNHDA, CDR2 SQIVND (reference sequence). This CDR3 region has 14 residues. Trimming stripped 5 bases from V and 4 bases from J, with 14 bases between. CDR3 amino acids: CASSSTGRVYGYTF. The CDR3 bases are TGTGCCAGTAGTTCCACAGGGAGGGTCTATGGCTACACCTTC.

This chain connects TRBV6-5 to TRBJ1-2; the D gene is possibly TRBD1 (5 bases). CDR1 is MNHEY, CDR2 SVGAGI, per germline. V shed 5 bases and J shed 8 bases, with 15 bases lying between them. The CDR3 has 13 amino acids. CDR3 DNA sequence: TGTGCCAGCAGTCCCACAGGTGATTGGGGCTACACCTTC. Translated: CASSPTGDWGYTF.

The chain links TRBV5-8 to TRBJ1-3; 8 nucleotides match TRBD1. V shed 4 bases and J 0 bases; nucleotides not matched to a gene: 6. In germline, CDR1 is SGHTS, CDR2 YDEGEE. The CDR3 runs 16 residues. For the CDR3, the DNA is TGTGCCAGCAGCAAATGGGACAGGAACTCTGGAAACACCATATATTTT. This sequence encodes CASSKWDRNSGNTIYF.

The CDR3 protein is CASSLSYGANEKLFF. Here the CDR3 DNA reads TGTGCCAGCAGCTTAAGTTACGGAGCTAATGAAAAACTGTTTTTT. The chain couples TRBV11-3 to TRBJ1-4; D uncertain. The length of the CDR3 is 15 residues. The germline V and J ends were trimmed by 2 bases and 3 bases, with 10 bases remaining between them. The V gene's germline CDR1 is SGHNT and CDR2 YENEEA.

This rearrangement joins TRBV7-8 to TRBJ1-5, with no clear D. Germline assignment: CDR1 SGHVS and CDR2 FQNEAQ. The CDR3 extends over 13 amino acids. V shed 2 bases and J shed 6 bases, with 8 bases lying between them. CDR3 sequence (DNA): TGTGCCAGCAGCTTACGTCAGGCTCAGCCCCAGCATTTT. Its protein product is CASSLRQAQPQHF.

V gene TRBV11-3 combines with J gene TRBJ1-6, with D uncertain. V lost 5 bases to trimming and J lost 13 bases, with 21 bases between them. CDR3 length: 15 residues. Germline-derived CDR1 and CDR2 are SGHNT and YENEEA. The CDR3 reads CASSPTGVAGWPLHF. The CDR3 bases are TGTGCCAGCAGCCCGACGGGAGTGGCAGGTTGGCCCCTCCACTTT.